The present T cell receptor beta chain was sequenced within a study of cytomegalovirus exposure and HLA in healthy donors. This CDR3 comprises 15 residues. Trimming cost V 2 bases and J 2 bases, with 12 bases left between them. Germline assignment: CDR1 SGHNT and CDR2 YENEEA. Profiled with immunoSEQ multiplex PCR; TCRdb holds only in-frame clones, not every one. The table includes some 150,000 clones, around nine tenths detected once. A word on this clone: Its matching antigen is unknown.

Study observations and caveats: Associated with cytomegalovirus, according to the listing, were around 160 TCR beta chains.

The genes are TRBV11-3 and TRBJ2-5; D gene unclear. The receptor was isolated from a woman between 18 and 30 years old in good health and CMV-seropositive. The sequenced sample consisted of PBMCs. The CDR3 DNA reads TGTGCCAGCAGCTTACTTGATCCGGTACAAGAGACCCAGTACTTC. Residues: CASSLLDPVQETQYF.